Following are 2 T cell receptor beta chains from one sample sequenced in a study of pediatric ulcerative colitis. The method was immunoSEQ multiplex PCR; TCRdb's version includes in-frame clones alone and lacks a portion of them. The sample lists 30,000 or so clones, around 80% occurring once. One to two pinch biopsies were taken from the rectum during colonoscopy. The sequenced material came from gut tissue. These receptors originate from a boy aged 5 to 17 with mild ulcerative colitis.

The chain recombines TRBV7-9 with TRBJ1-1; 7 bases align to TRBD1. With 7 bases clipped from V and 5 bases from J, the junction kept 10 bases outside the gene matches. The CDR3 runs 14 residues. Germline V CDR1 and CDR2: SEHNR, FQNEAQ (reference sequence). CDR3 DNA sequence: TGTGCCAGCATCCTATCGACAGGGAAGACTGAAGCTTTCTTT. Residues: CASILSTGKTEAFF.

This chain connects TRBV5-8 to TRBJ2-3; D might be TRBD1 (5 bases). Germline CDR1 is SGHTS and CDR2 is YDEGEE. V was pared by 5 bases and J by 2 bases, with 12 bases between. The CDR3 totals 14 residues. CDR3 protein: CASSYAGLTDTQYF. As DNA, the CDR3 is TGTGCCAGCAGTTACGCAGGGCTCACAGATACGCAGTATTTT. The complete variable domain, with remaining parts taken from reference TRBV5-8 and TRBJ2-3, reads EAGVTQSPTHLIKTRGQQATLRCSPISGHTSVYWYQQALGLGLQFLLWYDEGEERNRGNFPPRFSGRQFPNYSSELNVNALELEDSALYLCASSYAGLTDTQYFGPGTRLTVL.